The entry that follows covers one T cell receptor beta chain sequence. This sample is part of a study of CD8+ T cells in alopecia areata. V lost 7 bases, J lost 1 base, and 7 bases lay in between. This CDR3 comprises 13 residues. Germline V gene data show CDR1 as MNHEY and CDR2 as SVGAGI. Extracted RNA was reverse transcribed into cDNA, the sequencing template. Assay used: immunoSEQ multiplex PCR; TCRdb lists only in-frame clones, some missing. The sample yields over 200,000 clones, about three fifths seen once. This sequence originates from a human donor with alopecia areata. V usage is TRBV6-5 and J usage is TRBJ2-2; D ambiguous. The sequences come from CD4+ T cells sorted from blood, collected at week 0. The CDR3: CASKGENTGELFF. In DNA form, the CDR3 reads TGTGCCAGCAAGGGCGAGAACACCGGGGAGCTGTTTTTT.